This T cell receptor (beta chain) derives from a study of regulatory T cells in long-lasting Graves disease. General study findings and limits: Persistent disease showed a preference for TRBV28, TRBJ1-2 and TRBJ2-5. Relative to new patients (approximately 960), persistent patients exhibited greater sharing of public clonotypes (over 2,500).

To make TCR beta libraries, researchers used iRepertoire HTBI primers and Arm-PCR of CDR3 regions. A single record per CDR3 protein comes from TCRdb applying MiXCR to the multiplex PCR reads. The table records roughly 500,000 distinct CDR3 sequences, around 21% of them present only once. Concerning this clonotype: Its antigen remains unidentified.

Time point given: persistent/refractory GD, antithyroid drugs over 5 years with positive TRAb. Researchers made the TCR library from RNA that was extracted from PBMCs. From germline, CDR1 is SEHNR and CDR2 FQNEAQ (reference sequence). The CDR3 contains 16 residues. With V trimmed by 5 bases and J by 4 bases, 12 bases remained unmatched. The sample consisted of peripheral blood mononuclear cells (PBMCs), taken when the disease was refractory, from a patient treated with antithyroid drugs. The gene calls are TRBV7-9 and TRBJ2-7, with TRBD2 identical over 9 bases. This sequence was found in a female donor with Graves disease. CDR3 nucleotides: TGTGCCAGCAGCCTCCCCGGGGGAGCGGGAGGTTACGAGCAGTACTTC. Translating it yields CASSLPGGAGGYEQYF.